The 19 T cell receptor beta chains presented below share a single source sample, sequenced in a study of blood T cell repertoires in COVID-19. The assay was immunoSEQ multiplex PCR, and TCRdb's table has in-frame clones only and misses some. This sample has 150,000 or so clones, with approximately 88% found just once. Sequenced material: peripheral blood. The receptors stem from a man aged 45-65 years with acute or convalescent COVID-19.

The chain uses TRBV6-1 and TRBJ2-7; the D gene is possibly TRBD1 (5 bases). Germline assignment: CDR1 MNHNS and CDR2 SASEGT. The CDR3 covers 14 residues. Trimming left V 1 base short and J 2 bases short, with 9 bases between. CDR3 nucleotides: TGTGCCAGCAGTGAAGTAGTCAGGGCCTACGAGCAGTACTTC. Protein: CASSEVVRAYEQYF.

V and J are TRBV5-1 and TRBJ1-4; D is perhaps TRBD1 (6 bases). Trimming shortened V by 5 bases and J by 0 bases, and 8 bases separated the two germline ends. This CDR3 has 14 residues. Germline V lookup: CDR1 SGHRS, CDR2 YFSETQ. CDR3 sequence reads: CASSRTATNEKLFF. The CDR3 DNA follows: TGCGCCAGCAGTCGGACAGCAACTAATGAAAAACTGTTTTTT.

CDR3 sequence: CASSQDLAYGRPTRNSPLHF. The CDR3 DNA follows: TGTGCCAGCAGCCAAGATTTGGCTTACGGCAGGCCCACTAGGAATTCACCCCTCCACTTT. The chain carries TRBV4-2 and TRBJ1-6; D is unresolved. In germline, CDR1 is LGHNA, CDR2 YNFKEQ. The CDR3 is made up of 20 amino acids. V lost 0 bases and J 7 bases, leaving 25 bases between the germline ends.

The rearrangement links TRBV5-8 to TRBJ2-5; tentatively, D is TRBD1 (5 bases). The CDR3 is 13 amino acids. Germline V gene data show CDR1 as SGHTS and CDR2 as YDEGEE. V lost 0 bases and J 4 bases, leaving 7 bases between the germline ends. CDR3 protein: CASSLVTGETQYF. CDR3 nucleotides: TGTGCCAGCAGCTTGGTTACAGGAGAGACCCAGTACTTC.

This chain joins TRBV29-1 and TRBJ2-1; 14 bases line up with TRBD2. J lost 2 bases, V lost 5 bases, and 5 bases had no gene match. CDR1 and CDR2 from the germline V gene are SQVTM and ANQGSEA. This CDR3 region has 16 residues. The CDR3 here is CSVTGTSGSTYNEQFF. In DNA form, the CDR3 reads TGCAGCGTTACTGGGACTAGCGGGAGTACCTACAATGAGCAGTTCTTC.

The chain combines TRBV19 with TRBJ1-1; weak D call: TRBD1 (6 bases). Germline CDR1 is LNHDA and CDR2 is SQIVND (reference sequence). CDR3 size: 14 residues. With 7 bases removed from V and 1 base from J, the gap between germline ends came to 13 bases. The CDR3 region has the DNA TGTGCCAGTAACCCCGTGGACAGGAACACTGAAGCTTTCTTT. It translates to CASNPVDRNTEAFF.

This chain uses TRBV2 with TRBJ2-3; maybe TRBD2 (6 bases). CDR3 size: 13 residues. V lost 5 bases to trimming and J lost 5 bases, with 11 bases between them. The germline V gene encodes CDR1 SNHLY and CDR2 FYNNEI. CDR3 bases: TGTGCCAGCAGTAGGGACTCTGGAGATACGCAGTATTTT. Translated, it gives CASSRDSGDTQYF.

V is TRBV9 and J is TRBJ1-2; no reliable D call. The CDR3 extends over 15 amino acids. Deletions cut 4 bases from V and 5 bases from J, with 18 bases between. Germline V lookup: CDR1 SGDLS, CDR2 YYNGEE. The CDR3 loop reads CASSTAAAVRYGYTF. The CDR3, as DNA: TGTGCCAGCAGCACCGCGGCCGCAGTCCGGTATGGCTACACCTTC.

This clone was detected a few times. The V and J genes are TRBV7-9 and TRBJ1-1, with D perhaps TRBD1 (6 bases). V gave up 4 bases and J gave up 5 bases, with 11 bases separating them. The germline V gene has CDR1 SEHNR and CDR2 FQNEAQ (reference sequence). The CDR3 runs 13 residues. CDR3 coding DNA: TGTGCCAGCAGCTCACTGGACAGAACTGAAGCTTTCTTT. It translates to CASSSLDRTEAFF.

The chain uses TRBV5-1 and TRBJ1-2, with 9 bases identical to TRBD1. Trimming took 0 bases from V and 2 from J; bases not matched to a gene: 2. The V gene's germline CDR1 is SGHRS and CDR2 YFSETQ. This CDR3 has 15 amino acids. CDR3 in amino acids: CASSLGDRENYGYTF. The CDR3, as DNA: TGCGCCAGCAGCTTGGGGGACAGGGAGAACTATGGCTACACCTTC.

The gene calls are TRBV2 and TRBJ1-5, with no clear D. This CDR3 is 17 amino acids long. The V end was cut by 4 bases, the J end by 4 bases, with 20 bases between. CDR1 SNHLY and CDR2 FYNNEI come from the germline V gene. Here the CDR3 reads CASSVVWDVGGNQPQHF. In DNA, the CDR3 is TGTGCCAGCAGTGTGGTCTGGGATGTTGGAGGAAATCAGCCCCAGCATTTT.

The J gene is TRBJ2-3, the V gene TRBV11-2; a possible D gene is TRBD2 (6 bases). The CDR3 has 14 amino acids. Per the germline V gene, CDR1 is SGHAT and CDR2 is FQNNGV. The V end lost 6 bases, the J end lost 1 base, and 11 bases lay between the germline ends. The CDR3 sequence is CASRLPGGTDTQYF. CDR3 sequence (DNA): TGTGCCAGCAGACTCCCGGGAGGCACAGATACGCAGTATTTT.

This sequence joins TRBV5-1 and TRBJ1-1, with D hard to call. This CDR3 is built from 13 residues. Trimming pared 4 bases from V and 4 bases from J, leaving 11 bases between. In germline, CDR1 is SGHRS, CDR2 YFSETQ. The CDR3 DNA is TGCGCCAGCAGCCGCGGTGACTCCACTGAAGCTTTCTTT. Translation: CASSRGDSTEAFF.

The genes are TRBV3-1 (or the pseudogene TRBV3-2) and TRBJ2-7; D not certain. This CDR3 has 13 amino acids. Trimming shortened V by 1 base and J by 3 bases, and 7 bases separated the two germline ends. Per the germline V gene, CDR1 is LGHDT and CDR2 is YNNKEL (reference sequence). CDR3 sequence (DNA): TGTGCCAGCAGCCAAGGAACGGGCTACGAGCAGTACTTC. Translated, it gives CASSQGTGYEQYF.

The rearrangement uses TRBV5-1 and TRBJ2-1; perhaps TRBD2 as D (6 bases). The CDR3 contains 14 residues. Per germline, CDR1 SGHRS and CDR2 YFSETQ. V was trimmed by 4 bases and J by 0 bases, leaving 8 bases between them. This chain's CDR3 is CASSGDSSYNEQFF. DNA for the CDR3: TGCGCCAGCAGCGGGGACTCCTCCTACAATGAGCAGTTCTTC.

As DNA, the CDR3 is TGTGCCAGCAGCCTCGGGATCCAATACGAGCAGTACTTC. This translates into CASSLGIQYEQYF. The genes are TRBV11-2 and TRBJ2-7, with D perhaps matching TRBD2 (5 bases). Germline CDR1 is SGHAT and CDR2 is FQNNGV. This CDR3 spans 13 amino acids. V lost 5 bases and J lost 4, with 12 bases in between.

The gene calls are TRBV4-1 and TRBJ2-2; 9 bases map to TRBD2. The CDR3 has 19 residues. The ends lost 4 bases at V and 3 bases at J; junction bases unmatched: 15. Germline V gene data show CDR1 as MGHRA and CDR2 as YSYEKL. The CDR3 region has the DNA TGCGCCAGCAGCCCCCGACTAGCGGACTATATCTCTGACACCGGGGAGCTGTTTTTT. It codes for CASSPRLADYISDTGELFF.

J is TRBJ1-2 and V is TRBV27; 8 positions match TRBD1. The CDR3 spans 13 residues. J was trimmed by 10 bases and V by 8 bases; bases with no gene match: 12. Per the germline V gene, CDR1 is MNHEY and CDR2 is SMNVEV (reference sequence). The CDR3 is CASLPLQGGAYTF. In DNA, the CDR3 is TGTGCCAGCCTACCGTTACAGGGGGGCGCCTACACCTTC.

The CDR3: CASSPGDKNTEAFF. The CDR3 region has the DNA TGTGCCAGCAGTCCGGGAGACAAGAACACTGAAGCTTTCTTT. The rearrangement joins TRBV6-5 to TRBJ1-1; no clear D. Germline-derived CDR1 and CDR2 are MNHEY and SVGAGI. Trimming cost V 5 bases and J 1 base, with 11 bases left between them. CDR3 size: 14 residues.